Included here is one T cell receptor beta chain sequence, with context. The antigen remains unidentified. This entry comes from a study of tumor-infiltrating lymphocytes in localized non-small cell lung cancer. Background on the study: Tumor tissue and non-adjacent uninvolved lung came from each patient.

Broader study findings: Available tissue quantity limited TCR sequencing to a patient subset. T-cell fraction did not differ between immunotypes IM1 and IM2. Different pieces of the same tissue went to different assays, confounding technical variation with intratumor heterogeneity.

This table comes from immunoSEQ multiplex PCR, and its TCRdb copy is limited to in-frame clones, with some not included. The data hold 9,000 to 9,500 clones, with about 80% observed a single time. This clonotype was obtained from a human donor with non-small cell lung cancer. Sequenced material: uninvolved lung tissue not adjacent to the tumor.

The DNA for the CDR3 is TGTGCCAGCAGTGGACAGCCCTCACGCTCCTACGAGCAGTACTTC. Its protein product is CASSGQPSRSYEQYF. V usage is TRBV2 and J usage is TRBJ2-7; D may be TRBD1 (5 bases). The germline V and J ends were trimmed by 4 bases and 0 bases, with 13 bases remaining between them. The CDR3 is made up of 15 amino acids. Germline loops: CDR1 SNHLY, CDR2 FYNNEI. The full variable domain, its missing parts supplied by reference TRBV2 and TRBJ2-7, is EPEVTQTPSHQVTQMGQEVILRCVPISNHLYFYWYRQILGQKVEFLVSFYNNEISEKSEIFDDQFSVERPDGSNFTLKIRSTKLEDSAMYFCASSGQPSRSYEQYFGPGTRLTVT.